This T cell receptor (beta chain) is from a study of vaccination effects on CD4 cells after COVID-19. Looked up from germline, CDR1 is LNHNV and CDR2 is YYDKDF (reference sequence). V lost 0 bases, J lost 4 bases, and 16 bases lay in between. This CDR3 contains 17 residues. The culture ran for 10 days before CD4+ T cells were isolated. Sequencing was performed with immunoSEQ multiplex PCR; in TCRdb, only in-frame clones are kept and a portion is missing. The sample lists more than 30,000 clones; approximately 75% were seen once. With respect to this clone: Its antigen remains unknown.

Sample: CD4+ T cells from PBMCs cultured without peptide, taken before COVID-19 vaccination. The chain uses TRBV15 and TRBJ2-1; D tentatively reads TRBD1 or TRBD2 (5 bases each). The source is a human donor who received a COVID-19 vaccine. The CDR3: CATSRDEGNIRYNEQFF. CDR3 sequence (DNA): TGTGCCACCAGCAGAGATGAGGGGAATATTCGGTACAATGAGCAGTTCTTC.